The 8 T cell receptor beta chains below all came from one sample that was sequenced in a study of response to subunit inactivated influenza vaccine. A single record per CDR3 protein comes from TCRdb applying MiXCR to the RT-PCR reads. The table has 450,000 to 550,000 distinct CDR3 sequences, around 25% seen once. Sample: CD4+ T cells sorted from PBMCs, taken more than 4 days after vaccination. These receptors all come from a man between 50 and 59 years old who received an inactivated influenza vaccine.

The chain joins TRBV6-2 or TRBV6-3 to TRBJ2-1; D gene ambiguous. The CDR3 is 13 residues long. Germline CDR1 MNHEY, CDR2 SVGEGT. Trimming cost V 6 bases and J 5 bases, with 11 bases left between them. The DNA of the CDR3 is TGTGCCAGCAGAAAGGATACAGACAATGAGCAGTTCTTC. Translating it yields CASRKDTDNEQFF.

The V call is TRBV12-3 or TRBV12-4, the J call TRBJ2-7, with 8 bases lining up with TRBD1. Trimming took 7 bases from V and 2 from J; bases not matched to a gene: 7. The CDR3 totals 14 residues. The CDR3 DNA sequence: TGTGCCAGCACCCGACAGGGGACCACCTACGAGCAGTACTTC. This encodes CASTRQGTTYEQYF.

This clonotype was observed many times. The CDR3 loop reads CAISGNSEVYGYTF. CDR3 in DNA: TGTGCCATCAGTGGAAACTCCGAGGTCTATGGCTACACCTTC. J is TRBJ1-2 and V is TRBV10-3; no clear D. The CDR3 length is 14 residues. Trimming shortened V by 4 bases and J by 4 bases, and 13 bases separated the two germline ends. Germline values: CDR1 ENHRY, CDR2 SYGVKD.

V is TRBV11-2 and J is TRBJ2-1; D is possibly TRBD2 (5 bases). Germline V gene lookup returns CDR1 SGHAT and CDR2 FQNNGV. This CDR3 has 12 amino acids. Trimming took 5 bases from V and 8 from J, leaving 10 bases between them. DNA for the CDR3: TGTGCCAGCAGCCCCGGGGTGGATGAGCAGTTCTTC. This sequence encodes CASSPGVDEQFF.

CDR3 bases: TGTGCCAGCAGCTTAGGGGCCGGGACAAGATACAATGAGCAGTTCTTC. It is translated as CASSLGAGTRYNEQFF. The chain recombines TRBV7-8 with TRBJ2-1; a possible D gene is TRBD1 (6 bases). The CDR3 covers 16 residues. Trimming removed 1 base from V and 4 bases from J, with 14 bases in between. CDR1 is SGHVS, CDR2 FQNEAQ, per germline.

The chain employs TRBV6-1 and TRBJ2-1; 11 bases match TRBD2. V trimming: 6 bases; J trimming: 5 bases; junction bases outside the gene matches: 3. CDR3 length: 14 residues. Germline V gene data show CDR1 as MNHNS and CDR2 as SASEGT. The CDR3 sequence: CASSGGLADNEQFF. Written as DNA, the CDR3 is TGTGCCAGCAGCGGGGGACTAGCGGACAATGAGCAGTTCTTC.

The chain links TRBV4-2 to TRBJ1-1, with D perhaps matching TRBD1 (6 bases). The germline V gene encodes CDR1 LGHNA and CDR2 YNFKEQ. V shed 3 bases and J shed 2 bases, with 10 bases lying between them. The CDR3 loop spans 14 amino acids. CDR3 DNA sequence: TGTGCCAGCAGCCACCGACAGGTTAACACTGAAGCTTTCTTT. It is translated as CASSHRQVNTEAFF.

The gene calls are TRBV4-1 and TRBJ1-1; D gene ambiguous. Germline V CDR1 and CDR2: MGHRA, YSYEKL. The CDR3 length is 15 residues. Trimming removed 4 bases from V and 1 base from J, with 13 bases in between. Here the CDR3 reads CASSLGEVGNTEAFF. The CDR3 region has the DNA TGCGCCAGCAGCCTCGGCGAAGTCGGGAACACTGAAGCTTTCTTT.